The T cell receptor (beta chain) under discussion was sequenced for a study of blood T cells in healthy people across ages. V was pared by 0 bases and J by 0 bases, with 16 bases between. Germline V gene lookup returns CDR1 SGHKS and CDR2 YYEKEE (reference sequence). The CDR3 runs to 19 residues. Combining a sample-barcoded 5' primer with a J-beta primer mix, a second PCR ran for about 7 to 11 cycles. Each cDNA molecule carried a tag from a template-switch adaptor that contained 12 random nucleotides. TCRdb reprocessed the 5' RACE reads with MiXCR, giving one entry per CDR3 protein. The data contain hundreds of thousands of distinct CDR3 sequences, under 45% of them singletons.

The rearrangement uses TRBV5-5 and TRBJ2-6, with a tentative D call TRBD1 (5 bases). The sequenced sample consisted of blood. The clonotype originates from a man aged 55-75 years in good health. The CDR3 sequence is CASSLEGPGFSSGANVLTF. CDR3 bases: TGTGCCAGCAGCTTGGAGGGGCCAGGGTTTTCCTCTGGGGCCAACGTCCTGACTTTC.